The present T cell receptor (beta chain) was sequenced within a study of blood T cell repertoires in COVID-19 (dated by TCRdb to about 2020). About the investigation overall: The collaborator samples originated in the United States, Italy and Spain and spanned the acute and convalescent phases of COVID-19. Samples were obtained from the ongoing ImmuneRACE study (first 160 participants) and from about 1,300 subjects provided by 6 global collaborators. Deeply sampled blood TCRbeta repertoires from subjects exposed to, actively infected with, or recovered from COVID-19 were included in the dataset. The prospective study material was composed of cDNA or gDNA derived from T cells, B-cell-depleted T cells, or PBMCs. The sample metadata nearly always contained a de-identified subject ID, COVID-19 status, age in years and sex. A freely available public database, intended as a resource for researchers studying the immune response to SARS-CoV-2, is where the repertoires were released. Where HLA class I and class II types were available, the types were taken from metadata supplied by the sample provider, not from assay-based typing.

V has 4 bases trimmed and J has 3 bases trimmed; junction bases matching no gene number 4. From the germline V gene (reference sequence), CDR1 is LNHDA and CDR2 is SQIVND. Spanning cysteine to phenylalanine, the CDR3 consists of 15 amino acids. Here the CDR3 DNA is all that survives: 45 bases in frame from base 1. What the research found in general, with its limitations: The quantity of clinical and demographic metadata differed by source and by participant and was supplied without curation.

In Seattle, one collaborating source enrolled patients while the infection was active and tracked those patients longitudinally over the course of disease. The collaborating institutions used their own protocols to collect whole blood in K2EDTA tubes. For TCRbeta analysis, collaborators shipped samples in one of three forms: frozen whole blood, isolated PBMCs, or DNA extracted from either of those sample types. Remarks on this clone: Which antigen it targets is not known. Base qualities are not at hand, and no much larger clone is one base apart.

TCRbeta CDR3 regions were amplified from genomic DNA using the immunoSEQ Assay, a bias-controlled multiplex PCR. Per the source publication's procedure: Within the assay, amplification of reference gene primers was used to estimate how many nucleated cells each sample contained. To quantify the absolute abundance of each unique TCRbeta CDR3 rearrangement, sequence reads were collapsed and filtered. Productive Simpson clonality was computed per sample as the square root of Simpson's diversity index over productive rearrangements. The immuneACCESS repertoire file appears here via TCRdb, limited to in-frame rearrangements. These files lack a portion of the clones; in checked studies, under half of the deficit traces to unresolved V genes, and the cause of the others is not known. The V and J calls and clone size were taken over from that table, and D and trimming were inferred from the DNA. This sample is represented by about 500,000 clones; nearly 90% of them were singletons. Together, the top ten hold about 0.91% of the sample.

Sequencing used peripheral blood. The chain couples TRBV19 to TRBJ2-7, with 12 bases in between that match TRBD2. This TCR derives from a man younger than 30 with COVID-19, enrolled during active disease. The CDR3 corresponds to CASSTTSGRIYEQYF. The sequence in DNA is TGTGCCAGTAGTACAACTAGCGGGAGGATCTACGAGCAGTACTTC.